This TCR beta chain is drawn from a study of blood T cell repertoires in COVID-19. Across the whole study: There were acute and convalescent COVID-19 samples, and they came from the United States, Italy and Spain. Sample material is recorded as cDNA or gDNA derived from T cells, B-cell-depleted T cells, or PBMCs.

This clone was counted between two and nine times. Recruited during active infection, patients (from Seattle) were subsequently followed longitudinally. As handled by the study authors: Amplification of reference gene primers was used by the study to estimate nucleated cell counts. TCRdb's copy holds only in-frame clones and misses some; the assay was immunoSEQ multiplex PCR. V and J calls and clone size are given by that table; D and trimming were obtained from the DNA. The table records about 60,000 clones, roughly 84% of them present only once. The length of the CDR3 is 14 residues. Germline values: CDR1 SNHLY, CDR2 FYNNEI. Trimming stripped 3 bases from V and 8 bases from J, with 13 bases between.

Sequencing was carried out using peripheral blood. The TCR comes from a man aged 45-60 years with COVID-19, enrolled during active disease. The chain uses TRBV2 and TRBJ1-4; TRBD1 might be the D (5 bases). CDR3 DNA sequence: TGTGCCAGCAGTGACGAGGCCCAGGGCGAAAAACTGTTTTTT. The encoded protein is CASSDEAQGEKLFF.